This T cell receptor beta chain was sequenced for a study of blood T cell repertoires in COVID-19. As for the study in general: Both acute and convalescent COVID-19 samples were obtained from the United States, Italy and Spain. The analysed material was cDNA or gDNA that came from T cells, B-cell-depleted T cells, or PBMCs.

The table came from immunoSEQ multiplex PCR; TCRdb's copy has only in-frame clones and leaves some out. The sample consists of about 400,000 clones, 70% to 90% of them appearing once. CDR3 length equals 14 residues. In germline, CDR1 is SQVTM, CDR2 ANQGSEA. V was clipped by 6 bases and J by 5 bases, with 17 bases between them. The V and J genes are TRBV29-1 and TRBJ2-1; perhaps TRBD1 as D (7 bases). This clonotype was sampled from a woman aged 40 to 55 with acute COVID-19. The sequenced sample consisted of PBMCs or T cells enriched from blood (not recorded which). In DNA, the CDR3 is TGCAGCGTAGCCCGGGGGACAGAGAACAATGAGCAGTTCTTC. This encodes CSVARGTENNEQFF.